These 15 T cell receptor beta chains share one sample of origin, sequenced in a study of cytomegalovirus exposure and HLA in healthy donors. The protocol was immunoSEQ multiplex PCR, while the TCRdb copy is restricted to in-frame clones and leaves out a portion. Seen here are about 330,000 clones, 86% observed once, and the top ten hold under 0.85%. The sequenced sample was PBMCs. These receptors all stem from a woman between 18 and 29 years old in good health and CMV-seronegative.

The chain employs TRBV11-2 and TRBJ2-1; 12 bases fit TRBD2. The CDR3 consists of 16 residues. The germline gives CDR1 SGHAT, CDR2 FQNNGV. The junction had 2 bases not matched to a gene; V was cut back by 5 bases and J by 0 bases. The CDR3 DNA is TGTGCCAGCAGCGCGACTAGCGGGAGCTCCTACAATGAGCAGTTCTTC. It translates to CASSATSGSSYNEQFF.

This clone was observed a few times. The chain recombines TRBV5-1 with TRBJ1-1, with D possibly being TRBD1 (6 bases). The CDR3 length is 15 residues. Trimming removed 4 bases at V and 1 base at J, with 14 bases between. Germline CDR1 and CDR2: SGHRS and YFSETQ. The DNA of the CDR3 is TGCGCCAGCAGCCAACAGGGCCCTGGGAACACTGAAGCTTTCTTT. It codes for CASSQQGPGNTEAFF.

The genes are TRBV5-4 and TRBJ2-7; D not certain. This CDR3 comprises 14 residues. V was clipped by 4 bases and J by 0 bases, with 11 bases between them. CDR1 SGHNT and CDR2 YYREEE come from the germline V gene (reference sequence). This CDR3 is CASSVETHSYEQYF. CDR3 DNA sequence: TGTGCCAGCAGCGTTGAGACACACTCCTACGAGCAGTACTTC.

CDR3 region: CASSQPNFSGRATYNEQFF. In nucleotides, the CDR3 is TGTGCCAGCTCACAACCGAACTTTAGCGGGAGGGCCACCTACAATGAGCAGTTCTTC. This chain joins TRBV18 and TRBJ2-1; 11 bases are shared with TRBD2. CDR3 length: 19 amino acids. V trimming: 4 bases; J trimming: 2 bases; junction bases outside the gene matches: 13. The germline gives CDR1 KGHSH, CDR2 LQKENI. The full variable domain, its missing parts supplied by reference TRBV18 and TRBJ2-1, is NAGVMQNPRHLVRRRGQEARLRCSPMKGHSHVYWYRQLPEEGLKFMVYLQKENIIDESGMPKERFSAEFPKEGPSILRIQQVVRGDSAAYFCASSQPNFSGRATYNEQFFGPGTRLTVL.

This clone was seen a single time. The chain uses TRBV5-4 and TRBJ2-1; tentatively, D is TRBD1 (6 bases). Germline V gene lookup returns CDR1 SGHNT and CDR2 YYREEE (reference sequence). V was trimmed by 0 bases and J by 4 bases, leaving 14 bases between them. This CDR3 region has 16 residues. CDR3 loop: CASSLGRDILYNEQFF. The DNA of the CDR3 is TGTGCCAGCAGCTTGGGTCGGGACATTCTATACAATGAGCAGTTCTTC.

The chain recombines TRBV7-2 with TRBJ2-7; 10 bases line up with TRBD2. V shed 1 base and J 2 bases; nucleotides not matched to a gene: 2. Germline CDR1 is SGHTA and CDR2 is FQGNSA. This CDR3 comprises 15 residues. In DNA form, the CDR3 reads TGTGCCAGCAGCTTAGATAGCGGGGGGACCTACGAGCAGTACTTC. It codes for CASSLDSGGTYEQYF.

The gene calls are TRBV6-5 and TRBJ2-1, with 7 bases lining up with TRBD2. Germline loops: CDR1 MNHEY, CDR2 SVGAGI. CDR3 length: 15 residues. V dropped 9 bases and J dropped 7; count of bases not matched to a gene: 15. The CDR3 reads CASHRVAGAGNEQFF. As DNA, the CDR3 is TGTGCCAGTCATAGAGTGGCGGGAGCGGGGAATGAGCAGTTCTTC.

There are a few counts of this clone. The gene calls are TRBV6-1 and TRBJ2-1; 9 nucleotides align to TRBD2. The germline V gene has CDR1 MNHNS and CDR2 SASEGT. Trimming took 8 bases from V and 6 from J; bases not matched to a gene: 11. The CDR3 spans 15 residues. The CDR3 DNA reads as TGTGCCAGCCTACGAGGGACTAGCCCCCTCAATGAGCAGTTCTTC. Translation gives CASLRGTSPLNEQFF.

The chain carries TRBV5-1 and TRBJ2-2; TRBD2 matches at 9 bases. The V gene's germline CDR1 is SGHRS and CDR2 YFSETQ. The CDR3 is 16 amino acids. With V trimmed by 3 bases and J by 2 bases, 5 bases remained unmatched. CDR3 protein: CASSSMTSGNTGELFF. CDR3 coding DNA: TGCGCCAGCAGCTCGATGACTAGCGGAAACACCGGGGAGCTGTTTTTT.

The chain carries TRBV15 and TRBJ2-3; 11 nucleotides match TRBD2. The CDR3 consists of 16 residues. CDR1 and CDR2 (germline): LNHNV, YYDKDF (reference sequence). The ends lost 5 bases at V and 3 bases at J; junction bases unmatched: 7. CDR3 amino acids: CATSGGLAASTDTQYF. CDR3 nucleotides: TGTGCCACCAGCGGGGGACTAGCGGCTTCTACAGATACGCAGTATTTT.

The rearrangement uses TRBV5-6 and TRBJ1-1; D is uncertain. Germline V lookup: CDR1 SGHDT, CDR2 YYEEEE. This CDR3 has 14 amino acids. Trimming stripped 6 bases from V and 0 bases from J, with 12 bases between. The CDR3 DNA sequence: TGTGCCAGCAACAGAGGGTCTTTGAACACTGAAGCTTTCTTT. Protein sequence: CASNRGSLNTEAFF.

This chain links TRBV2 with TRBJ1-4; 8 nucleotides agree with TRBD1. This CDR3 region has 14 residues. V gave up 6 bases and J gave up 8 bases; unmatched junction bases: 8. Per the germline V gene, CDR1 is SNHLY and CDR2 is FYNNEI. CDR3 loop: CASRKQGVREKLFF. CDR3 DNA sequence: TGTGCCAGCAGAAAACAGGGGGTGAGGGAAAAACTGTTTTTT.

The chain carries TRBV5-1 and TRBJ2-3; TRBD2 matches 7 bases. The ends lost 2 bases at V and 2 bases at J; junction bases unmatched: 2. Germline CDR1 reads SGHRS; CDR2 reads YFSETQ. This CDR3 has 14 amino acids. Here the CDR3 DNA reads TGCGCCAGCAGCTTAGGACTAGTCACAGATACGCAGTATTTT. Encoded protein: CASSLGLVTDTQYF.

In the case of this clone: The sample has other DNA sequences that encode this CDR3 too. This chain joins TRBV5-1 and TRBJ2-3; D call uncertain. From germline, CDR1 is SGHRS and CDR2 YFSETQ. This CDR3 is 14 amino acids long. V lost 0 bases to trimming and J lost 2 bases, with 7 bases between them. The CDR3 region is CASSLGQNTDTQYF. For the CDR3, the DNA is TGCGCCAGCAGCTTGGGCCAGAACACAGATACGCAGTATTTT.

This rearrangement joins TRBV28 to TRBJ2-2; weak D call: TRBD1 (5 bases). The CDR3 runs 15 residues. The germline gives CDR1 MDHEN, CDR2 SYDVKM. Trimming left V 8 bases short and J 0 bases short, with 13 bases between. The chain's CDR3 is CASGALPPNTGELFF. As DNA, the CDR3 is TGTGCCAGCGGGGCCCTTCCACCGAACACCGGGGAGCTGTTTTTT.